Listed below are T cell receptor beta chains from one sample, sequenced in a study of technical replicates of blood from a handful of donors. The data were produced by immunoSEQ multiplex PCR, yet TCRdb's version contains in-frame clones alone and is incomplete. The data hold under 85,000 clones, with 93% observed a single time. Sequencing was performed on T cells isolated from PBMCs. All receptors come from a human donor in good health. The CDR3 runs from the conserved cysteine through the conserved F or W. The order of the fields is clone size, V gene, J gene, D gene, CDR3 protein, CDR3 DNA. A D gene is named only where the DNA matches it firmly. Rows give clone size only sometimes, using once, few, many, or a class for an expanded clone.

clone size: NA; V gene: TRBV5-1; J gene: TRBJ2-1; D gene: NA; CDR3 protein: CASSFNRGSSYNEQFF; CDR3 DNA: TGCGCCAGCAGCTTTAACCGGGGGAGCTCCTACAATGAGCAGTTCTTC
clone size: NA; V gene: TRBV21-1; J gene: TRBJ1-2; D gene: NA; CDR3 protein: CASKGEGQNYGYTF; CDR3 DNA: TGTGCCAGCAAAGGGGAGGGGCAGAACTATGGCTACACCTTC
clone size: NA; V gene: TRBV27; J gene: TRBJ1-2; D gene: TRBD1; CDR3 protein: CASMSWDRARYGYTF; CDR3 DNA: TGTGCCAGCATGAGTTGGGACAGGGCACGCTATGGCTACACCTTC
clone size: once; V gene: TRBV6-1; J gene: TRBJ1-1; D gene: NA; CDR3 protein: CASSPGMNTEAFF; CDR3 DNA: TGTGCCAGCAGCCCAGGAATGAACACTGAAGCTTTCTTT
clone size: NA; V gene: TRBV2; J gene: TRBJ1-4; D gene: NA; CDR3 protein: CASSFDSANEKLFF; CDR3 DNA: TGTGCCAGCAGTTTCGACAGTGCCAATGAAAAACTGTTTTTT
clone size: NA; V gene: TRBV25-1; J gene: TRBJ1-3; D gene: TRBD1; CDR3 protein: CASSQQGVTGNTIYF; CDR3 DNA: TGTGCCAGCAGTCAACAGGGGGTGACTGGAAACACCATATATTTT
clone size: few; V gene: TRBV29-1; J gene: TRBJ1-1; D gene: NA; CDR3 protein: CSAPGLGDTEAFF; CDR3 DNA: TGCAGCGCCCCGGGACTGGGCGACACTGAAGCTTTCTTT
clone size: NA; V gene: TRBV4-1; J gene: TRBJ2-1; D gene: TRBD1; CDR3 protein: CASSPAGQGAGRTSANEQFF; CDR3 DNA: TGCGCCAGCAGCCCAGCGGGACAGGGGGCTGGTAGAACTAGCGCCAATGAGCAGTTCTTC
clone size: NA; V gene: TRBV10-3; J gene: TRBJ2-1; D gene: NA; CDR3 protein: CAISSAYNEQFF; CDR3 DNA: TGTGCCATAAGTAGCGCCTACAATGAGCAGTTCTTC
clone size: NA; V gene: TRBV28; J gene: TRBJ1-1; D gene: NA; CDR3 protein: CASGYLSGTEAFF; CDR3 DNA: TGTGCCAGCGGCTACTTATCGGGGACTGAAGCTTTCTTT
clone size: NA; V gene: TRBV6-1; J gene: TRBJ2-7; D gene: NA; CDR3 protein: CASVRTYEQYF; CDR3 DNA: TGTGCCAGCGTACGTACATACGAGCAGTACTTC
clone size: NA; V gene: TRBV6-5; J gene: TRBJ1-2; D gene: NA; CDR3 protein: CASSLEAANYGYTF; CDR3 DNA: TGTGCCAGCAGTCTAGAGGCCGCTAACTATGGCTACACCTTC
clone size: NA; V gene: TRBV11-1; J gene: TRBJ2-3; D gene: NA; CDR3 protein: CATAWEDSPDTQYF; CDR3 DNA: TGTGCCACGGCCTGGGAGGATTCGCCGGATACGCAGTATTTT
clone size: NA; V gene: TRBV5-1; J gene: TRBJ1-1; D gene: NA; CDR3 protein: CASSLDRLNTEAFF; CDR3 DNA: TGCGCCAGCAGCTTGGACAGATTGAACACTGAAGCTTTCTTT
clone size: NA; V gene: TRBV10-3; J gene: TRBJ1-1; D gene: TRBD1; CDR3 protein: CAISDPGTGVLTEAFF; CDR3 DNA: TGTGCCATCAGTGACCCCGGGACAGGGGTCTTAACTGAAGCTTTCTTT
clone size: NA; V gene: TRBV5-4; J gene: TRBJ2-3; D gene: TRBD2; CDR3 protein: CASSRTSGGTDTQYF; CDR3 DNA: TGTGCCAGCAGCAGGACTAGCGGGGGCACAGATACGCAGTATTTT
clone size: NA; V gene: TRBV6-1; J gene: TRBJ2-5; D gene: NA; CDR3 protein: CASSELPRGSETQYF; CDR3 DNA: TGTGCCAGCAGTGAACTCCCTCGAGGGAGCGAGACCCAGTACTTC
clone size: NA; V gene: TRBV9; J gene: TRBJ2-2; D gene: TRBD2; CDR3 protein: CASSGRTSGNTGELFF; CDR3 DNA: TGTGCCAGCAGCGGCCGGACTAGCGGGAACACCGGGGAGCTGTTTTTT
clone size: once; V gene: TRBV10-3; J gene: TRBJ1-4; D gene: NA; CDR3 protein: CATGGDGNEKLFF; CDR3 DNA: TGTGCCACCGGGGGAGACGGGAATGAAAAACTGTTTTTT
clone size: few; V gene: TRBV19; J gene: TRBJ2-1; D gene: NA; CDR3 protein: CASSPQASYNEQFF; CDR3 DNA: TGTGCCAGTAGTCCTCAGGCCTCCTACAATGAGCAGTTCTTC
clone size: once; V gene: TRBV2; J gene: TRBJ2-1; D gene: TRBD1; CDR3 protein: CASSDYGPGTAYNEQFF; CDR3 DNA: TGTGCCAGCAGCGATTACGGACCCGGGACAGCCTACAATGAGCAGTTCTTC
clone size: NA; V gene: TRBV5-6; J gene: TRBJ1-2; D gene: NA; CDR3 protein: CASSPVRDRTDGYTF; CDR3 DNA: TGTGCCAGCAGCCCGGTGAGAGATAGAACAGATGGCTACACCTTC
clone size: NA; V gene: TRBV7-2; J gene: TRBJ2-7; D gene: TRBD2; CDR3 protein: CASTTVIAGYEQYF; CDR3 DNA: TGTGCCAGCACCACTGTGATAGCGGGCTACGAGCAGTACTTC
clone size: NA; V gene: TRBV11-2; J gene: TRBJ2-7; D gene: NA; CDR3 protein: CASSVLGGPSYEQYF; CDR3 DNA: TGTGCCAGCAGCGTACTGGGGGGGCCCTCCTACGAGCAGTACTTC
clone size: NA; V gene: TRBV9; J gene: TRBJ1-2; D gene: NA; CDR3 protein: CASSVGSGAGYYGYTF; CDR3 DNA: TGTGCCAGCAGCGTAGGGTCAGGGGCAGGGTACTATGGCTACACCTTC
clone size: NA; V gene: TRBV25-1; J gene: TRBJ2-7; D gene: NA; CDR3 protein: CASTASGDNSYEQYF; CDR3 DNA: TGTGCCAGCACTGCTTCCGGGGACAATTCCTACGAGCAGTACTTC
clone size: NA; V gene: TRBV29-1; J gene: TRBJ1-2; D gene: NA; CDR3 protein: CSVDRRGYGYTF; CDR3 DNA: TGCAGCGTTGATCGGAGGGGCTATGGCTACACCTTC
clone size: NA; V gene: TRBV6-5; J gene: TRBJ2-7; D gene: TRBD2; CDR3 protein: CASSLGLAHYEQYF; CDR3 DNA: TGTGCCAGCAGCCTAGGACTAGCGCACTACGAGCAGTACTTC
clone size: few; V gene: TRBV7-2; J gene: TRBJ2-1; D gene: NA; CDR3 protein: CASSPGGITSYNEQFF; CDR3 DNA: TGTGCCAGCAGTCCCGGGGGAATTACTTCCTACAATGAGCAGTTCTTC
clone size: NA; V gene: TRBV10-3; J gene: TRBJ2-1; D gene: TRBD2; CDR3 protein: CAIMGLAGGDRNEQFF; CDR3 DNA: TGTGCCATCATGGGTCTAGCGGGAGGTGACCGGAATGAGCAGTTCTTC
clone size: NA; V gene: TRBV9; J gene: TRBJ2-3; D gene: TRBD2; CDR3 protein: CASSVAGGYTDTQYF; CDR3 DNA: TGTGCCAGCAGCGTAGCGGGAGGGTACACAGATACGCAGTATTTT
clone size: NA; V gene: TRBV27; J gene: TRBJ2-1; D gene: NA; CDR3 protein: CASSLSRRDEQFF; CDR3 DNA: TGTGCCAGCAGTTTATCTCGGAGGGATGAGCAGTTCTTC
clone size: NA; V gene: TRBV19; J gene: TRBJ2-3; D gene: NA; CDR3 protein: CASTVGGSTDTQYF; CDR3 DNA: TGTGCCAGTACCGTCGGCGGGAGCACAGATACGCAGTATTTT
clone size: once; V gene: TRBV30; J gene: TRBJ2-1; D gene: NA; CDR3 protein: CAWKVDAGFFNEQFF; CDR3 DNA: TGTGCCTGGAAGGTTGACGCGGGGTTTTTCAATGAGCAGTTCTTC
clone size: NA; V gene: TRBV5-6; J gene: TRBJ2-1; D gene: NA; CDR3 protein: CASSLLQHQFF; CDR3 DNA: TGTGCCAGCAGCCTATTACAGCATCAGTTCTTC
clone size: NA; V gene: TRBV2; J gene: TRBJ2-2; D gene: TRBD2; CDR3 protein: CASRPAGEAGELFF; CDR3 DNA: TGTGCCAGCAGACCGGCGGGAGAGGCCGGGGAGCTGTTTTTT
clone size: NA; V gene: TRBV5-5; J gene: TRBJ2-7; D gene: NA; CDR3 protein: CASSLGGGVLYEQYF; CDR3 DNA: TGTGCCAGCAGCTTAGGGGGTGGTGTTCTCTACGAGCAGTACTTC
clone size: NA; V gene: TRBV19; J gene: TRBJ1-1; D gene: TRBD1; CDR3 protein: CASSPRDSFFDTEAFF; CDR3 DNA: TGTGCCAGTAGTCCCCGGGACAGCTTTTTCGACACTGAAGCTTTCTTT
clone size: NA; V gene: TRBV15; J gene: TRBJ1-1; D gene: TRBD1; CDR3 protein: CATSAGQGGLLAFF; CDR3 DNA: TGTGCCACCAGCGCGGGACAGGGGGGTCTATTGGCTTTCTTT
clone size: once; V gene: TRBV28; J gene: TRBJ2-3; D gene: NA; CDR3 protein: CASSLRQGRTDTQYF; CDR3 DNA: TGTGCCAGCAGTTTACGTCAGGGGCGCACAGATACGCAGTATTTT
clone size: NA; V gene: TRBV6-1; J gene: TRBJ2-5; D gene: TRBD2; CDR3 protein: CASSDPQREAQETQYF; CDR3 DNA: TGTGCCAGCAGTGACCCCCAGCGGGAGGCCCAAGAGACCCAGTACTTC
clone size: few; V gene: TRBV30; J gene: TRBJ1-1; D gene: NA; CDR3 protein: CAWSPRRTGNTEAFF; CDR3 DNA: TGTGCCTGGAGTCCCCGCCGGACTGGGAACACTGAAGCTTTCTTT
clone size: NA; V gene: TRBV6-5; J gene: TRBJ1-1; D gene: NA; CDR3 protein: CASSYRTGNTEAFF; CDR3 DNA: TGTGCCAGCAGTTACCGTACGGGGAACACTGAAGCTTTCTTT
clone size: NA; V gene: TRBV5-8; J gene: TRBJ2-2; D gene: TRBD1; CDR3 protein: CAEPKGQMNTGELFF; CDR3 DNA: TGTGCCGAGCCGAAGGGACAGATGAACACCGGGGAGCTGTTTTTT
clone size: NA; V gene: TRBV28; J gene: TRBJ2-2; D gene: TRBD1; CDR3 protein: CASSFRDRGITGELFF; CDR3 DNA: TGTGCCAGCAGTTTCAGGGACAGGGGAATCACCGGGGAGCTGTTTTTT
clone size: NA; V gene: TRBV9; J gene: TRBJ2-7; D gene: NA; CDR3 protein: CASSDSPSSYEQYF; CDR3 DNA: TGTGCCAGCAGCGACAGTCCAAGCTCCTACGAGCAGTACTTC
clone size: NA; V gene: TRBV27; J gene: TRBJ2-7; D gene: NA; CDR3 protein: CASSLLPGAYHSYEQYF; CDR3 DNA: TGTGCCAGCAGTCTCCTCCCTGGGGCCTACCATTCCTACGAGCAGTACTTC
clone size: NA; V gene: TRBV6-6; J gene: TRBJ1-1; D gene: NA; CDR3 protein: CASGQIEAFF; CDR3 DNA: TGTGCCAGCGGACAGATTGAAGCTTTCTTT
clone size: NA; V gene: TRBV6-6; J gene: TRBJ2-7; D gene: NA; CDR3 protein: CASSWGAAYEQYF; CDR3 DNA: TGTGCCAGCAGTTGGGGCGCCGCCTACGAGCAGTACTTC
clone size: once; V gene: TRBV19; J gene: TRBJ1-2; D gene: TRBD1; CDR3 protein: CASSPTTGIFYGYTF; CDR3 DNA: TGTGCCAGTAGTCCGACGACAGGGATCTTCTATGGCTACACCTTC
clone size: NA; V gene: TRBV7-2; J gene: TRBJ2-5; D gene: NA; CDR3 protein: CASSRLGVAETQYF; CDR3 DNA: TGTGCCAGCAGCCGACTGGGAGTTGCAGAGACCCAGTACTTC
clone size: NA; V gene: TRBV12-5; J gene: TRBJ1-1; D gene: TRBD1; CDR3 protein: CASGLSTGGEGTEAFF; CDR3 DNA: TGTGCTAGTGGTTTGTCTACAGGGGGCGAGGGCACTGAAGCTTTCTTT
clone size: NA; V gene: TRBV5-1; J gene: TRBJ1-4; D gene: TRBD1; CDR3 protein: CASSVRGDRGGGGEKLFF; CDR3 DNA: TGCGCCAGCAGCGTCCGGGGTGACAGGGGGGGCGGAGGAGAAAAACTGTTTTTT
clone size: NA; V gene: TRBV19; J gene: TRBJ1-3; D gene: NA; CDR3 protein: CASTQGGGNTIYF; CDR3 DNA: TGTGCCAGTACCCAGGGAGGTGGAAACACCATATATTTT
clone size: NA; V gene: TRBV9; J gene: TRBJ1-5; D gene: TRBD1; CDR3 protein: CASSTGGAGQPQHF; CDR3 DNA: TGTGCCAGCAGCACAGGGGGCGCGGGACAGCCCCAGCATTTT
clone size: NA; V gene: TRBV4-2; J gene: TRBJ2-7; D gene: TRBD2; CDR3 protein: CASSQDLLAGSSYEQYF; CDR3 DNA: TGTGCCAGCAGCCAAGACTTACTAGCGGGTTCTTCCTACGAGCAGTACTTC
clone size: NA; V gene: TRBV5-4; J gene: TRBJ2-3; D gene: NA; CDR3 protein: CASSGTRGQYF; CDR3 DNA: TGTGCCAGCAGCGGGACACGCGGGCAGTATTTT
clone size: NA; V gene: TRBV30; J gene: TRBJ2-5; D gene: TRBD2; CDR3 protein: CASMWVAGNIETQYF; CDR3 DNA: TGTGCCTCCATGTGGGTAGCGGGCAATATAGAGACCCAGTACTTC